The 32 T cell receptor beta chains presented below share a single source sample, sequenced in a study of cytomegalovirus exposure and HLA in healthy donors. TCRdb's table, derived via immunoSEQ multiplex PCR, lists solely in-frame clones and lacks some. The sample contains approximately 150,000 clones, roughly 87% of which appear only once. The sequencing input was PBMCs. The source is a man aged 18-30 years in good health and CMV-seropositive.

The gene calls are TRBV5-1 and TRBJ2-5, with a possible D match to TRBD2 (5 bases). V lost 3 bases and J lost 4, with 16 bases in between. The CDR3 spans 15 residues. CDR1 and CDR2 (germline): SGHRS, YFSETQ. CDR3 nucleotides: TGCGCCAGCAGCTCAGATAACACGAGGGTAGAGACCCAGTACTTC. Protein sequence: CASSSDNTRVETQYF.

This clone appeared a single time. The J gene is TRBJ2-2, the V gene TRBV5-6; D is undetermined. V lost 4 bases and J lost 8, with 12 bases in between. Per germline, CDR1 SGHDT and CDR2 YYEEEE. This CDR3 spans 13 amino acids. CDR3 DNA: TGTGCCAGCAGCGAAGGAGTAGGAGGGGAGCTGTTTTTT. Protein: CASSEGVGGELFF.

Remarks on this clone: Other DNA sequences in this specimen translate into the identical CDR3. The J gene is TRBJ2-5, the V gene TRBV18; 7 bases are a match to TRBD2. Germline V gene lookup returns CDR1 KGHSH and CDR2 LQKENI. Germline trimming cut 6 bases from V and 2 bases from J; bases unmatched to any gene: 3. The CDR3 has 13 residues. CDR3 DNA sequence: TGTGCCAGCTCCCCGGGACTACAAGAGACCCAGTACTTC. Protein sequence: CASSPGLQETQYF. Filled out from reference TRBV18 and TRBJ2-5, the complete variable domain reads NAGVMQNPRHLVRRRGQEARLRCSPMKGHSHVYWYRQLPEEGLKFMVYLQKENIIDESGMPKERFSAEFPKEGPSILRIQQVVRGDSAAYFCASSPGLQETQYFGPGTRLLVL.

The chain combines TRBV28 with TRBJ2-1; D ambiguous. The ends were cut back, 11 bases at V and 4 bases at J, with 18 bases in the middle. The CDR3 has 14 amino acids. Germline V gives CDR1 MDHEN, CDR2 SYDVKM. CDR3 bases: TGTGCCGTGCATAGTCCTGCGCCATACAATGAGCAGTTCTTC. Encoded protein: CAVHSPAPYNEQFF.

In DNA, the CDR3 is TGTGCCAGTACCGGGGACAGGGAGAACACCGGGGAGCTGTTTTTT. Encoded protein: CASTGDRENTGELFF. This chain links TRBV19 with TRBJ2-2; 9 bases map to TRBD1. J gave up 1 base and V 7 bases, and 4 bases lay outside the gene matches. Germline V lookup: CDR1 LNHDA, CDR2 SQIVND (reference sequence). The CDR3 runs 15 residues.

V gene TRBV10-2 combines with J gene TRBJ1-3; TRBD1 is a possible D gene (5 bases). The V gene's germline CDR1 is WSHSY and CDR2 SAAADI. The CDR3 is 14 residues long. V lost 6 bases to trimming and J lost 0 bases, with 9 bases between them. CDR3 protein: CASRTGYSGNTIYF. CDR3 DNA: TGCGCCAGCAGAACAGGATACTCTGGAAACACCATATATTTT.

V gene TRBV28 combines with J gene TRBJ1-1; possibly TRBD1 for D (6 bases). Germline V CDR1 and CDR2: MDHEN, SYDVKM. This CDR3 has 12 residues. V gave up 10 bases and J gave up 6 bases, with 15 bases separating them. The CDR3 spells CATRRGLAEAFF. CDR3 coding DNA: TGTGCCACCCGCAGGGGTTTGGCTGAAGCTTTCTTT. The full variable domain, completed using reference TRBV28 and TRBJ1-1, is DVKVTQSSRYLVKRTGEKVFLECVQDMDHENMFWYRQDPGLGLRLIYFSYDVKMKEKGDIPEGYSVSREKKERFSLILESASTNQTSMYLCATRRGLAEAFFGQGTRLTVV.

V is TRBV19 and J is TRBJ1-2, with D uncertain. This CDR3 comprises 13 residues. The V end lost 3 bases, the J end lost 6 bases, and 11 bases lay between the germline ends. Germline V gene sequence: CDR1 LNHDA, CDR2 SQIVND (reference sequence). The DNA of the CDR3 is TGTGCCAGTAGTATCAGAGGGAGGGATGGCTACACCTTC. This translates into CASSIRGRDGYTF.

This chain connects TRBV10-1 to TRBJ2-1; 11 bases are a match to TRBD2. V shed 6 bases, J shed 7 bases, and the junction held 5 bases outside the gene matches. The CDR3 sequence is 14 residues long. Germline V CDR1 and CDR2: WNHNN, SYGVQD (reference sequence). CDR3 protein: CASSLAGGGNEQFF. The CDR3 bases are TGCGCCAGCAGCCTAGCGGGAGGAGGGAATGAGCAGTTCTTC.

This chain uses TRBV9 with TRBJ1-3; tentative D call: TRBD1 (5 bases). CDR3 size: 15 residues. V lost 3 bases and J 2 bases, leaving 12 bases between the germline ends. Germline CDR1 SGDLS, CDR2 YYNGEE. CDR3 nucleotides: TGTGCCAGCAGCGCGCAGGGAACGGCTGGAAACACCATATATTTT. Amino acids: CASSAQGTAGNTIYF.

J is TRBJ1-3 and V is TRBV7-3, with 8 bases identical to TRBD1. The CDR3 runs 13 residues. CDR1 is SGHTA and CDR2 is FQGTGA in the germline V gene. With V trimmed by 4 bases and J by 9 bases, 5 bases remained unmatched. The CDR3 region is CASSSRQGSTIYF. As DNA, the CDR3 is TGTGCCAGCAGCTCCCGACAGGGGTCCACCATATATTTT.

This chain uses TRBV14 with TRBJ1-2; 7 bases match TRBD1. The CDR3 runs to 16 residues. V shed 5 bases, J shed 3 bases, and the junction held 12 bases outside the gene matches. CDR1 is SGHDN and CDR2 is FVKESK in the germline V gene. CDR3 coding DNA: TGTGCCAGCAGCGCTCGCACAGGGGCAGGGCACTATGGCTACACCTTC. Its translation: CASSARTGAGHYGYTF.

The J gene is TRBJ2-5, the V gene TRBV5-4; 7 nucleotides line up with TRBD1. CDR1 and CDR2 from the germline V gene are SGHNT and YYREEE (reference sequence). This CDR3 contains 14 residues. The V segment lost 1 base and the J segment 4 bases; nucleotides outside the gene matches: 4. The CDR3 nucleotides read TGTGCCAGCAGCTTGAAAGGGGGCACAGAGACCCAGTACTTC. It codes for CASSLKGGTETQYF.

This chain links TRBV6-5 with TRBJ1-2; the D gene is possibly TRBD1 (6 bases). Germline V gene sequence: CDR1 MNHEY, CDR2 SVGAGI. The ends were cut back, 6 bases at V and 6 bases at J, with 20 bases in the middle. This CDR3 comprises 15 residues. The CDR3 coding sequence is TGTGCCAGCAGCGAGGACCCTACAGGGCAGGATGGCTACACCTTC. The encoded protein is CASSEDPTGQDGYTF.

The chain is built from TRBV10-3 and TRBJ2-7; 8 nucleotides align to TRBD1. CDR3 size: 13 residues. V was clipped by 7 bases and J by 3 bases; unmatched bases: 5. Germline CDR1 reads ENHRY; CDR2 reads SYGVKD. The DNA of the CDR3 is TGTGCCATCACCCCCGACAGGGGCTACGAGCAGTACTTC. It yields the protein CAITPDRGYEQYF.

The chain carries TRBV10-3 and TRBJ2-7; TRBD1 matches at 8 bases. J was trimmed by 5 bases and V by 4 bases; bases with no gene match: 10. The CDR3 contains 15 residues. Germline V gene data show CDR1 as ENHRY and CDR2 as SYGVKD. This CDR3 is CAISGGDRSPHEQYF. The CDR3 DNA is TGTGCCATCAGTGGGGGGGACAGGAGCCCTCACGAGCAGTACTTC.

The chain has TRBV6-5 and TRBJ1-2; 7 bases match TRBD1. CDR1 MNHEY and CDR2 SVGAGI come from the germline V gene. V lost 2 bases and J lost 5; bases outside the gene matches: 8. The CDR3 is 15 amino acids. The CDR3 nucleotides are TGTGCCAGCAGTTACCGAGACAGGGAGTGGTATGGCTACACCTTC. Its translation is CASSYRDREWYGYTF.

The J gene is TRBJ2-7, the V gene TRBV27, with 12 bases that match TRBD1. This CDR3 spans 15 amino acids. Germline V gene lookup returns CDR1 MNHEY and CDR2 SMNVEV (reference sequence). Trimming at V came to 5 bases and at J to 6 bases, leaving 8 bases not matched to a gene. The CDR3 DNA reads TGTGCCAGCAGTATCCCCGGGACAGGGGGCTTCGAGCAGTACTTC. Protein product: CASSIPGTGGFEQYF.

This clone was found once. The rearrangement joins TRBV11-2 to TRBJ1-5; no clear D gene. V was shortened by 3 bases and J by 1 base, with 10 bases between the two germline ends. CDR1 and CDR2 (germline): SGHAT, FQNNGV. The CDR3 contains 15 residues. CDR3 residues: CASSLLPQSNQPQHF. The DNA of the CDR3 is TGTGCCAGCAGCTTGCTGCCACAGAGCAATCAGCCCCAGCATTTT.

CDR3 nucleotide sequence: TGTGCCAGAAGGAGGGACAGAGCCTACGAGCAGTACTTC. It yields the protein CARRRDRAYEQYF. This rearrangement joins TRBV5-3 to TRBJ2-7, with 7 positions matching TRBD1. TRBV5-3 is annotated as an ORF whose role is uncertain. The trim removed 5 bases at V and 2 bases at J, leaving 4 bases unmatched. The CDR3 sequence is 13 residues long.

V is TRBV19 and J is TRBJ2-2, with 11 bases that match TRBD2. V shed 3 bases and J 6 bases; nucleotides not matched to a gene: 6. Germline CDR1 LNHDA, CDR2 SQIVND (reference sequence). The CDR3 is made up of 16 amino acids. Here the CDR3 DNA reads TGTGCCAGTAGTATCGGAACTAGCGGGGGCCCCGGGGAGCTGTTTTTT. Translating gives CASSIGTSGGPGELFF.

J is TRBJ2-3 and V is TRBV5-1; D gene uncertain. The germline V and J ends were trimmed by 1 base and 4 bases, with 4 bases remaining between them. This CDR3 is built from 12 residues. Germline loops: CDR1 SGHRS, CDR2 YFSETQ. The DNA of the CDR3 is TGCGCCAGCAGCTTGAGCTCAGATACGCAGTATTTT. Translated: CASSLSSDTQYF.

The chain recombines TRBV29-1 with TRBJ2-7, with D tentatively TRBD2 (5 bases). This CDR3 has 15 residues. V shed 6 bases and J shed 4 bases, with 22 bases lying between them. Germline V gene lookup returns CDR1 SQVTM and CDR2 ANQGSEA. The CDR3 reads CSVPQMREYLYEQYF. The CDR3, as DNA: TGCAGCGTCCCCCAGATGAGGGAGTATCTATACGAGCAGTACTTC.

The chain employs TRBV18 and TRBJ2-6; 9 nucleotides line up with TRBD1. The CDR3 covers 18 residues. Germline V CDR1 and CDR2: KGHSH, LQKENI. The trim removed 0 bases at V and 1 base at J, leaving 4 bases unmatched. CDR3 coding DNA: TGTGCCAGCTCACCACCGGGACAGGGAACTTCTGGGGCCAACGTCCTGACTTTC. Its protein product is CASSPPGQGTSGANVLTF.

The chain combines TRBV7-9 with TRBJ2-2; a weak D match, TRBD1 (5 bases). Per the germline V gene, CDR1 is SEHNR and CDR2 is FQNEAQ (reference sequence). The CDR3 length is 14 residues. With 6 bases removed from V and 2 bases from J, the gap between germline ends came to 10 bases. CDR3 coding DNA: TGTGCCAGCAGGGAGACAGCCAACACCGGGGAGCTGTTTTTT. The encoded protein is CASRETANTGELFF. Full variable domain (rest looked up from reference TRBV7-9 and TRBJ2-2): DTGVSQNPRHKITKRGQNVTFRCDPISEHNRLYWYRQTLGQGPEFLTYFQNEAQLEKSRLLSDRFSAERPKGSFSTLEIQRTEQGDSAMYLCASRETANTGELFFGEGSRLTVL.

The V and J genes are TRBV6-6 and TRBJ2-7, with D possibly matching TRBD2 (6 bases). The CDR3 runs to 15 residues. Trimming removed 5 bases at V and 0 bases at J, with 14 bases between. CDR1 MNHNY and CDR2 SVGAGI come from the germline V gene (reference sequence). CDR3 amino acids: CASSRYRESSYEQYF. CDR3 nucleotides: TGTGCCAGCAGTAGATATCGGGAGTCCTCCTACGAGCAGTACTTC.

The V call is TRBV7-7, the J call TRBJ2-4; tentatively, D is TRBD1 (6 bases). V lost 0 bases, J lost 2 bases, and 14 bases lay in between. This CDR3 is 17 amino acids long. CDR1 and CDR2 (germline): SSHAT, FNYEAQ (reference sequence). Here the CDR3 reads CASSLAIGWGPKNIQYF. As DNA, the CDR3 is TGTGCCAGCAGCTTAGCGATAGGGTGGGGGCCCAAAAACATTCAGTACTTC. The variable domain in full, with the rest retrieved from reference TRBV7-7 and TRBJ2-4, is GAGVSQSPRYKVTKRGQDVTLRCDPISSHATLYWYQQALGQGPEFLTYFNYEAQPDKSGLPSDRFSAERPEGSISTLTIQRTEQRDSAMYRCASSLAIGWGPKNIQYFGAGTRLSVL.

About this clone itself: The junction departs from the called germline gene at one end, perhaps through a read error. The chain recombines TRBV7-7 with TRBJ2-1, with TRBD2 matching 12 bases. This CDR3 region has 15 residues. Germline CDR1 SSHAT, CDR2 FNYEAQ (reference sequence). The CDR3: CASSSTSGGPSEQFF. CDR3 nucleotides: TGTGCTAGCAGCTCAACTAGCGGGGGGCCCTCCGAGCAGTTCTTC.

V is TRBV27 and J is TRBJ1-1; 7 nucleotides align to TRBD1. The junction had 2 bases not matched to a gene; V was cut back by 2 bases and J by 5 bases. CDR3 length: 13 amino acids. Germline lookup yields CDR1 MNHEY and CDR2 SMNVEV (reference sequence). The CDR3 DNA sequence: TGTGCCAGCAGTTTACAGGGGGGTACTGAAGCTTTCTTT. This translates into CASSLQGGTEAFF.

This clone came up once. This chain joins TRBV7-2 and TRBJ1-3; 7 positions match TRBD1. Germline CDR1 reads SGHTA; CDR2 reads FQGNSA. The CDR3 covers 16 residues. V lost 1 base, J lost 1 base, and 4 bases stayed unmatched. CDR3 DNA: TGTGCCAGCAGCTTAGGGACAGGTACTTCTGGAAACACCATATATTTT. The encoded protein is CASSLGTGTSGNTIYF.

The chain joins TRBV2 to TRBJ2-5; 7 bases agree with TRBD1. TRBJ2-7 explains the end of the DNA better; the J call may be wrong. Looked up from germline, CDR1 is SNHLY and CDR2 is FYNNEI. The CDR3 is made up of 12 amino acids. CDR3 coding DNA: TGTGCCAGCAGAGACAGGGTCAACGAGCAGTACTTC. Protein: CASRDRVNEQYF.

The V gene is TRBV7-9, the J gene TRBJ1-2; TRBD1 is a possible D gene (5 bases). Between the trimmed V and J ends, which lost 2 bases and 4 bases, there was a span of 11 bases. The CDR3 extends over 14 amino acids. The germline V gene has CDR1 SEHNR and CDR2 FQNEAQ (reference sequence). CDR3 coding DNA: TGTGCCAGCAGCTTACAGGGCGCCAGCTATGGCTACACCTTC. It specifies CASSLQGASYGYTF.